This TCR beta chain was documented in a study of blood T cell repertoires in COVID-19. Looking at the study overall: Samples taken during acute and convalescent COVID-19 were collected in the United States, Italy and Spain.

TCRdb's table, derived via immunoSEQ multiplex PCR, lists solely in-frame clones and lacks some. The sample lists approximately 170,000 clones, more than 70% seen once, with approximately 6% in the top ten. Germline CDR1 reads SGHTA; CDR2 reads FQGTGA. V lost 2 bases and J 0 bases, leaving 8 bases between the germline ends. CDR3 length equals 15 residues. The TCR comes from a man between 40 and 49 years old who had recovered from COVID-19. The specimen sequenced was PBMCs or T cells enriched from blood (not recorded which). The gene calls are TRBV7-3 and TRBJ2-1; possibly TRBD1 for D (6 bases). In nucleotides, the CDR3 is TGTGCCAGCAGCTTAGGGACACCCTCCTACAATGAGCAGTTCTTC. This gives the protein CASSLGTPSYNEQFF.